This TCR beta chain is from a study of CD8+CD57+ T cells in acquired aplastic anemia. On the study more broadly: CD4+ reads averaged around 9.9 million in healthy donors. The study, taken as a whole, reports: Patients and controls shared twenty-nine CD8+ CDR3 sequences, highly expressed in patients. Simpson's diversity of CD8+ cells was not significantly different in patients compared with controls.

Comment on this clonotype: What it binds is unknown. The conserved phenylalanine or tryptophan normally closing the CDR3 is absent here, so this likely arose from a read error.

Profiling that covered TCR beta VDJ and CDR3 relied on genomic DNA as its template. TCRdb re-analysed the reads in MiXCR, keeping a single row per CDR3 protein. This repertoire shows about 190,000 distinct CDR3 sequences, around half found once; its top ten account for about 16%. The sequence came from a human donor in good health, serving as a control. Specimen: sorted CD4+, CD8+, or CD8+CD57+ T cells (not recorded which) from PBMCs.

CDR3 sequence: CASSEENRSGSPLHL. CDR3 sequence (DNA): TGTGCCAGCAGCGAAGAGAACAGATCGGGTTCACCCCTCCACCTT. This rearrangement joins TRBV5-4 to TRBJ1-6; D is unresolved. Trimming took 4 bases from V and 9 from J, leaving 17 bases between them. CDR1 is SGHNT and CDR2 is YYREEE in the germline V gene (reference sequence). This CDR3 region has 15 residues.